Reported below is one T cell receptor beta chain. Its recognized antigen is unknown. No much larger clonotype is one base removed from it; base qualities were not supplied. Library construction relied on the immunoSEQ multiplex PCR assay. As for the original processing: To diagnose cytomegalovirus status from the catalog of TCR beta chain sequences, a statistical classification framework was built. TCRdb retrieved this table from immuneACCESS and kept in-frame rearrangements only. Not all clones are present; in checked studies, unresolved V genes account for under half, and no reason is known for the remainder. D and trimming come from the DNA, and the V and J calls and clone size come from that table. This sample is represented by a few hundred thousand clones; approximately 88% of them were singletons. The top ten clones comprise roughly an eighth of the sample. Counted from cysteine to phenylalanine, this CDR3 has 17 amino acids. Only CDR3 DNA is held: 51 bases, read in frame from base 1. V is pruned by 8 bases and J by 5 bases, leaving 18 bases of the junction without a gene match. Based on the germline V gene, the CDR1 and CDR2 sequences are SGHVS and FQNEAQ.

The sample comes from a study of cytomegalovirus exposure and HLA in healthy donors (dated by TCRdb to about 2017). With respect to the entire study: According to a later analysis, one platform produced both the 120 validation repertoires and the roughly 650 repertoires of the first cohort. The study aimed to test whether cataloging public T cell receptors could reveal signatures of past pathogen exposure. Along with the roughly 700-subject first cohort, a separate validation cohort of some 130 different subjects was used. To predict cytomegalovirus infection status, the study brought together high-throughput TCR immunosequencing, statistical association of individual TCRs with disease status, and machine learning.

The donors were included in the validation cohort of over a hundred subjects, a group kept apart from the approximately 700-subject first cohort. Overall study results and their limits: While some public TCRs were present in many individuals, most TCR sequences turned up only very rarely across donors. The study gave a list of 150 to 200 TCR beta chains associated with cytomegalovirus. The validation cohort had no HLA typing available for a later analysis, so co-occurrence within that cohort was assessed over all 120 or so repertoires. A later analysis found that TCRs clustered in the first cohort also tended to co-occur in the 100 to 150 validation repertoires, with approximately 95% of cluster scores above 0. In both the original and validation cohorts, the classifier was reported to diagnose cytomegalovirus status with high specificity and sensitivity. A few of the identified cytomegalovirus-associated TCR beta chains were confirmed in vitro to be specific for cytomegalovirus antigens. The authors suggested that the approach could potentially be generalized to other disease states and immunological phenotypes.

In this chain, TRBV7-8 is recombined with TRBJ1-1; 9 central bases correspond to TRBD1. The receptor was derived from a woman aged 25 to 39 in good health and CMV-seropositive. The material sequenced was PBMCs. The nucleotide sequence is given as TGTGCCAGCCGAGTTAGTTGGGCGGGACAGGGTTATACTGAAGCTTTCTTT. The resulting protein is CASRVSWAGQGYTEAFF.